This T cell receptor beta chain was identified in a study of blood T cell repertoires in COVID-19. This CDR3 region has 14 residues. Trimming removed 8 bases from V and 5 bases from J; junction bases left unmatched: 7. Germline V CDR1 and CDR2: KGHDR, SFDVKD. Clones were read by immunoSEQ multiplex PCR, and TCRdb kept only the in-frame ones, dropping some. The sample consists of around 470,000 clones, about 91% of them appearing once. The gene calls are TRBV24-1 and TRBJ2-3, with 9 bases matching TRBD2. The sequenced sample consisted of peripheral blood. The receptor was derived from a man aged 18 to 29 with COVID-19, enrolled during active disease. CDR3 protein: CATKASGNLDTQYF. The CDR3 DNA reads as TGTGCCACCAAGGCTAGCGGGAACCTAGATACGCAGTATTTT.